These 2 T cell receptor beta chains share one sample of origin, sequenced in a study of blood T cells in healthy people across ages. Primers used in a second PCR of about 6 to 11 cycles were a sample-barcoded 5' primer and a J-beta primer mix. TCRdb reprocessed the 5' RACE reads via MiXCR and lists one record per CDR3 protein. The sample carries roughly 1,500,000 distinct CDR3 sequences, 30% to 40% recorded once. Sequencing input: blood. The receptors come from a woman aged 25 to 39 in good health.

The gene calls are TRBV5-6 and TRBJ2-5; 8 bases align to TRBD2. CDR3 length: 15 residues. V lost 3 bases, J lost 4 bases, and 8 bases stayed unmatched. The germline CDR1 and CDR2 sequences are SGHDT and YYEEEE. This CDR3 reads CASSWRLALGETQYF. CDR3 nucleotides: TGTGCCAGCAGCTGGCGACTAGCGTTGGGAGAGACCCAGTACTTC. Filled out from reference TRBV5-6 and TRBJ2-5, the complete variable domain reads DAGVTQSPTHLIKTRGQQVTLRCSPKSGHDTVSWYQQALGQGPQFIFQYYEEEERQRGNFPDRFSGHQFPNYSSELNVNALLLGDSALYLCASSWRLALGETQYFGPGTRLLVL.

The CDR3 coding sequence is TGTGCCAGCAGCGCACTCCTCCGGGAGGGAAAAAACACTGAAGCTTTCTTT. This gives the protein CASSALLREGKNTEAFF. This chain uses TRBV9 with TRBJ1-1; D uncertain. The CDR3 is 17 residues long. The germline gives CDR1 SGDLS, CDR2 YYNGEE. With 3 bases removed from V and 2 bases from J, the gap between germline ends came to 20 bases.